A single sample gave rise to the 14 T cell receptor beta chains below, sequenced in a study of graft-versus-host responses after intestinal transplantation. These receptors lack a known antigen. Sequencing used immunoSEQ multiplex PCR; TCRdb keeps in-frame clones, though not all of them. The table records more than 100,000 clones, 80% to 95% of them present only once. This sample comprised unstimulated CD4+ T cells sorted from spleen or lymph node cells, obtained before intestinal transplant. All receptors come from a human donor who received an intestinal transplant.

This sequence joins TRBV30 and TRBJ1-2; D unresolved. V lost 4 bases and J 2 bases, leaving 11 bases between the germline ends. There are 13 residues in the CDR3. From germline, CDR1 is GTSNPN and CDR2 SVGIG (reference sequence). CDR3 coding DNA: TGTGCCTGGAATGGGATCCCAAACTATGGCTACACCTTC. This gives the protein CAWNGIPNYGYTF.

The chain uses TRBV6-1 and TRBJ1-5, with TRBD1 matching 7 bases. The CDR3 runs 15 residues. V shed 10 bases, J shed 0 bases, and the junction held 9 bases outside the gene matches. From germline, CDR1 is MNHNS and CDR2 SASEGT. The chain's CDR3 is CATSRQGNSNQPQHF. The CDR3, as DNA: TGTGCCACCTCCCGACAGGGAAATAGCAATCAGCCCCAGCATTTT.

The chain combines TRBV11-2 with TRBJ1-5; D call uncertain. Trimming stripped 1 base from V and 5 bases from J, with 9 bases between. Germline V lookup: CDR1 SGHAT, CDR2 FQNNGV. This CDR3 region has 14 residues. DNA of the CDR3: TGTGCCAGCAGCTTAGGCCCCAGCGATCAGCCCCAGCATTTT. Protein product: CASSLGPSDQPQHF.

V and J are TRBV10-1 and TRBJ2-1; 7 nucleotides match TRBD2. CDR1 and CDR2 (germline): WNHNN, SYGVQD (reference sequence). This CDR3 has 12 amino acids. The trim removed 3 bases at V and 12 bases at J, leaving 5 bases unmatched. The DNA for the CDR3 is TGCGCCAGCAGTGACTGGGCTAGCGGGCAGTTCTTC. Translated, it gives CASSDWASGQFF.

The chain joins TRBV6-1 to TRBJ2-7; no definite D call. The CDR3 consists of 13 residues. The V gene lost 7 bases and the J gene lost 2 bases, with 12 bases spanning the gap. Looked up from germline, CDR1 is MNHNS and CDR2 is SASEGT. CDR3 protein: CASTDTPAYEQYF. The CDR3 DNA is TGTGCCAGCACTGACACCCCTGCCTACGAGCAGTACTTC.

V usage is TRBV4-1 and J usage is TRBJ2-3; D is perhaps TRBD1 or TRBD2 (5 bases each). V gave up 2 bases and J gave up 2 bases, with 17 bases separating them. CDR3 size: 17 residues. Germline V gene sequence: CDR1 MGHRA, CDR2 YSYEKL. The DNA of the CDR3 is TGCGCCAGCAGCCAAAAGCGGACCCGAGGGGCCACAGATACGCAGTATTTT. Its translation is CASSQKRTRGATDTQYF.

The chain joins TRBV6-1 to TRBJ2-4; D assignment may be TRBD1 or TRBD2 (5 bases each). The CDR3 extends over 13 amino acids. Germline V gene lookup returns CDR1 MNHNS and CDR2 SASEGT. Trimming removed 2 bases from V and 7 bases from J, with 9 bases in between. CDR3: CASSERGDNIQYF. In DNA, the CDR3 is TGTGCCAGCAGTGAAAGAGGGGATAACATTCAGTACTTC.

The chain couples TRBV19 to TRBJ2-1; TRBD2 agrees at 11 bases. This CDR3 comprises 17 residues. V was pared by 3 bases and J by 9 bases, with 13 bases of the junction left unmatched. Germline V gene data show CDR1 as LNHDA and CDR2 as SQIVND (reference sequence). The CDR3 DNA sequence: TGTGCCAGTAGTATCGTACTAGCGGGAGTCCGCGGCCGTGAGCAGTTCTTC. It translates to CASSIVLAGVRGREQFF. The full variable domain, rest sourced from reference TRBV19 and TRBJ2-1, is DGGITQSPKYLFRKEGQNVTLSCEQNLNHDAMYWYRQDPGQGLRLIYYSQIVNDFQKGDIAEGYSVSREKKESFPLTVTSAQKNPTAFYLCASSIVLAGVRGREQFFGPGTRLTVL.

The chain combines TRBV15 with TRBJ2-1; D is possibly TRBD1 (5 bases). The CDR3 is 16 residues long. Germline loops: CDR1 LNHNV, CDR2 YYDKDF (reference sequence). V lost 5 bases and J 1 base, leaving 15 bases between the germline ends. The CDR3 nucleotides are TGTGCCACCAGCGACCGCCTAGGGGATTCCTACAATGAGCAGTTCTTC. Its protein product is CATSDRLGDSYNEQFF.

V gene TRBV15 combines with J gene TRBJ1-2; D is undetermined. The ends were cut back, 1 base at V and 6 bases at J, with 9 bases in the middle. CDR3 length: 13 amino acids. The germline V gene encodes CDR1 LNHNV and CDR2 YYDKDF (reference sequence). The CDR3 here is CATSRVRTDGYTF. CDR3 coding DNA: TGTGCCACCAGCAGAGTTAGAACGGATGGCTACACCTTC.

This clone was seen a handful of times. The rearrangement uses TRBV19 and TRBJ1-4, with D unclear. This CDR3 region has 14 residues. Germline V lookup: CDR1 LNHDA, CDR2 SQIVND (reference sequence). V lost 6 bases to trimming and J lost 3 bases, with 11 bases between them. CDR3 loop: CASSPTSSNEKLFF. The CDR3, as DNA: TGTGCCAGTAGCCCGACAAGCTCTAATGAAAAACTGTTTTTT.

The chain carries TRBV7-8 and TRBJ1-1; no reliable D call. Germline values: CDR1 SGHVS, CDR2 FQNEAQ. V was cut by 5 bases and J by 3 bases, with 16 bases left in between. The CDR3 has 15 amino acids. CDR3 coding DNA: TGTGCCAGCAGCCCGTTGGAGGGTTCGGACACTGAAGCTTTCTTT. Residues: CASSPLEGSDTEAFF.

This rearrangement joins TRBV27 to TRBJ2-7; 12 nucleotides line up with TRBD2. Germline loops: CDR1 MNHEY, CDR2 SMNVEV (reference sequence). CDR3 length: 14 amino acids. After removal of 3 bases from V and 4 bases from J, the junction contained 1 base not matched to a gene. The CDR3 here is CASSLTSGSYEQYF. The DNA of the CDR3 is TGTGCCAGCAGTTTGACTAGCGGGAGTTACGAGCAGTACTTC.

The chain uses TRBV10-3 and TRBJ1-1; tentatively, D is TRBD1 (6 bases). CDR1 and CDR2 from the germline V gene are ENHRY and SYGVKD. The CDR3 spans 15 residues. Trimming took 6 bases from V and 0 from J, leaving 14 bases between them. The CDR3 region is CAISQKQGMNTEAFF. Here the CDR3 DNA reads TGTGCCATCAGCCAGAAACAGGGCATGAACACTGAAGCTTTCTTT.